The sequence of this TCR beta chain was determined in a study of control samples from healthy donors and cancer patients. This table comes from immunoSEQ multiplex PCR, and its TCRdb copy is limited to in-frame clones, with some not included. The data show about 43,000 clones, with approximately 94% seen just once and 20% to 30% held by the top ten. This CDR3 is built from 13 residues. From germline, CDR1 is LNHDA and CDR2 SQIVND (reference sequence). V was clipped by 5 bases and J by 1 base; unmatched bases: 2. The sample consisted of blood. The receptor was isolated from a man in his sixties in good health. This rearrangement joins TRBV19 to TRBJ2-7, with TRBD1 matching over 7 bases. CDR3 residues: CASSQQGSYEQYF. CDR3 sequence (DNA): TGTGCCAGTAGTCAACAGGGGTCCTACGAGCAGTACTTC.